This T cell receptor beta chain was identified in a study of monozygotic twins with inflammatory bowel disease. UMIs were attached via template switching, each with a 6-nucleotide sample barcode. Reanalyzing the 5' RACE reads, TCRdb keeps one entry per CDR3 protein, without DNA. Seen in this sample are 400,000 to 500,000 distinct CDR3 sequences; the ten most common clones hold approximately 2.3%. Turning to this clonotype: The antigen remains unidentified.

Study-wide results and limits: Healthy co-twins, by inverse Simpson, had higher TCRbeta diversity than their siblings with IBD. Possibly reflecting limited power, no difference in repertoire similarity was found between concordant and discordant twins.

The CDR3 loop spans 14 amino acids. Germline V gene sequence: CDR1 SEHNR, CDR2 FQNEAQ (reference sequence). The blood volume drawn from each donor was around 2.6 ml. The TCR comes from a human donor with ulcerative colitis or Crohn's disease, or a healthy co-twin of an affected twin (not recorded which). The chain recombines TRBV7-9 with TRBJ1-2. The specimen was blood. Here the CDR3 reads CASSLEESNYGYTF.